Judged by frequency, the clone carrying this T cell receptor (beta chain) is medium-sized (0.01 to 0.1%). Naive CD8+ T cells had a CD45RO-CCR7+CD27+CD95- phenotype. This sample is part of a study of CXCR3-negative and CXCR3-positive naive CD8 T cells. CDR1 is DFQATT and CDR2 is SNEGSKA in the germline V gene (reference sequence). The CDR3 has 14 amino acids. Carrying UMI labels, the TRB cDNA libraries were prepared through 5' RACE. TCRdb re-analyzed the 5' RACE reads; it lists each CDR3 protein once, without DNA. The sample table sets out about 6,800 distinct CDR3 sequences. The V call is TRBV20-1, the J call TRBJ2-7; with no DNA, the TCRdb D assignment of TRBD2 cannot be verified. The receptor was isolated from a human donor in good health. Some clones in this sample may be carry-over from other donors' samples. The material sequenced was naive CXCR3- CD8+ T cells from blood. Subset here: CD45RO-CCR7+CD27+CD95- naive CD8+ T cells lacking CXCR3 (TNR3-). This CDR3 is CSATPGLAAYEQYF.